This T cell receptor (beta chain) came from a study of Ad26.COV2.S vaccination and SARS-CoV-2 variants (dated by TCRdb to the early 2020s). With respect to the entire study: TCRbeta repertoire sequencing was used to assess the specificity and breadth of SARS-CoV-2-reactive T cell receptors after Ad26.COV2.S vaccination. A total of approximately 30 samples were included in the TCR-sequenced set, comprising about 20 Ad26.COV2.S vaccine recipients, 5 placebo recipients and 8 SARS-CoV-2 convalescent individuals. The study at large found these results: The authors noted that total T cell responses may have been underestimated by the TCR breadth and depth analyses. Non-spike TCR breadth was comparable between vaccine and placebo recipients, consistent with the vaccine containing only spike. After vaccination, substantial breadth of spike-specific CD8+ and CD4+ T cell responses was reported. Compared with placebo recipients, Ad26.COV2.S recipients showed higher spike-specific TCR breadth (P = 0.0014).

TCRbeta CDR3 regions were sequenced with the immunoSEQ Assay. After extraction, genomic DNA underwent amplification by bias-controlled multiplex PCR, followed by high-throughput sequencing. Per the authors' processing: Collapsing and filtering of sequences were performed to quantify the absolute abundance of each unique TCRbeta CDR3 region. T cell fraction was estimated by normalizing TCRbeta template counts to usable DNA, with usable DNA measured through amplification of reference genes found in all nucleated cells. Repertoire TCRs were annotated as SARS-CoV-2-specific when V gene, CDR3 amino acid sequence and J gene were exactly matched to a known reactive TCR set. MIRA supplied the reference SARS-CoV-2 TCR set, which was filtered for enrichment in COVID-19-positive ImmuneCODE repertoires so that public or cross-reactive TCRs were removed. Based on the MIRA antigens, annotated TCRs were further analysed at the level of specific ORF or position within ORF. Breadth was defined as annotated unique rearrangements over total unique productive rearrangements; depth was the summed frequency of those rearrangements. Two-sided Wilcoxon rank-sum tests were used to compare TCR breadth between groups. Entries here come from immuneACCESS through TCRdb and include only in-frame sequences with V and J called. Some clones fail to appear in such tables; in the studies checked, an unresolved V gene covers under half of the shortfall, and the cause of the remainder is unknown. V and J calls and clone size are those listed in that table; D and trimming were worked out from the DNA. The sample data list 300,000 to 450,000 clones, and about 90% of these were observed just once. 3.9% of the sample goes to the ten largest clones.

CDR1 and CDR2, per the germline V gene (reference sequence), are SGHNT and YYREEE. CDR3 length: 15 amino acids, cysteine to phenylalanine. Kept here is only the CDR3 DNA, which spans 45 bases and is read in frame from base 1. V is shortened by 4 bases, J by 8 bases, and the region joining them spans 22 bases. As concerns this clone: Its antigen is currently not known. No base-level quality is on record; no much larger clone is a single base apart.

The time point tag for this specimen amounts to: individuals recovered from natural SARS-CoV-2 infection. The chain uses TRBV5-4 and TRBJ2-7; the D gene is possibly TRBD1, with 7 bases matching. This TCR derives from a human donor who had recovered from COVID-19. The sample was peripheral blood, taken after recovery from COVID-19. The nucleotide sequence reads TGTGCCAGCAGCCCGGAGGGGACAGCGGCTTTTAAGCAGTACTTC. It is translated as CASSPEGTAAFKQYF.